This TCR beta chain was obtained from a study of shared clonotypes between healthy human individuals. Looked up from germline, CDR1 is WNHNN and CDR2 is SYGVQD (reference sequence). This CDR3 comprises 15 residues. The V end lost 0 bases, the J end lost 8 bases, and 15 bases lay between the germline ends. Clones were read by immunoSEQ multiplex PCR, and TCRdb kept only the in-frame ones, dropping some. Of 850,000 to 1,200,000 clones in the sample, about 70% were seen once. The chain employs TRBV10-1 and TRBJ2-3; D is perhaps TRBD2 (5 bases). Sequenced input: memory CD4+ T cells sorted from blood. Subset specified: CD45RA-negative fraction. This receptor was obtained from a man aged 18 to 29 in good health. The CDR3 DNA sequence: TGCGCCAGCAGTGAGTCAGCGGTGGGTCGGGGTACGCAGTATTTT. It translates to CASSESAVGRGTQYF.